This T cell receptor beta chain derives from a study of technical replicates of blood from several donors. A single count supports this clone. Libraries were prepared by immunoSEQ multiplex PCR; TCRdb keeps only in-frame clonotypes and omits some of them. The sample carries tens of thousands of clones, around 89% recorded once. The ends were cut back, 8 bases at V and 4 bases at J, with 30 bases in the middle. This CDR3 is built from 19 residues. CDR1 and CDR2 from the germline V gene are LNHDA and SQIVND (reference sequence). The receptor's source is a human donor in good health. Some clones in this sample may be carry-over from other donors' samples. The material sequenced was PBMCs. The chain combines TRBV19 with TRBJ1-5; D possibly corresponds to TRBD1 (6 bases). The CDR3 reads CASLHTGNPAGAGNQPQHF. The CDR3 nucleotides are TGTGCCAGTCTCCATACTGGGAACCCGGCGGGGGCGGGTAATCAGCCCCAGCATTTT. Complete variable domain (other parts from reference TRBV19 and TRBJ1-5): DGGITQSPKYLFRKEGQNVTLSCEQNLNHDAMYWYRQDPGQGLRLIYYSQIVNDFQKGDIAEGYSVSREKKESFPLTVTSAQKNPTAFYLCASLHTGNPAGAGNQPQHFGDGTRLSIL.